The 3 T cell receptor beta chains presented below share a single source sample, sequenced in a study of T cell repertoires in cytomegalovirus infection. TCRdb recomputed calls from the reads with MiXCR, one row per CDR3 protein. The sample carries some 180,000 distinct CDR3 sequences, 17% recorded once. The sequencing sample was made of CD8+ T cells from PBMCs. The receptors derive from a human donor in good health (CMV status not recorded). Some clones in this sample may be carry-over from other donors' samples.

V is TRBV7-2 and J is TRBJ1-1; no reliable D call. In germline, CDR1 is SGHTA, CDR2 FQGNSA. This CDR3 has 13 amino acids. Between the trimmed V and J ends, which lost 1 base and 8 bases, there was a span of 11 bases. In DNA form, the CDR3 reads TGTGCCAGCAGCTTAGGGACTCGACGCGAAGCTTTCTTT. It specifies CASSLGTRREAFF. The full variable domain, in which reference TRBV7-2 and TRBJ1-1 provide the parts outside the CDR3, is GAGVSQSPSNKVTEKGKDVELRCDPISGHTALYWYRQSLGQGLEFLIYFQGNSAPDKSGLPSDRFSAERTGGSVSTLTIQRTQQEDSAVYLCASSLGTRREAFFGQGTRLTVV.

This clonotype was observed a handful of times. Likely a read error: the CDR3 ends without its conserved phenylalanine or tryptophan. The DNA is omitted, as the CDR3 cannot be located on it reliably, and the CDR3 follows TCRdb's listing. This chain links TRBV7-2 with TRBJ1-4; whether TRBD1, the table's D call, matches the DNA was not checked. A total of 8 residues make up the CDR3, ends included. Germline V gene lookup returns CDR1 SGHTA and CDR2 FQGNSA. The CDR3 spells CASRAPAG.

This clonotype was picked up a small number of times. The V and J genes are TRBV15 and TRBJ1-1; maybe TRBD1 (6 bases). This CDR3 contains 16 residues. The germline V gene encodes CDR1 LNHNV and CDR2 YYDKDF (reference sequence). V was trimmed by 2 bases and J by 3 bases, leaving 16 bases between them. The chain's CDR3 is CATSRNAQGEDTEAFF. CDR3 DNA sequence: TGTGCCACCAGCAGAAATGCACAGGGCGAGGACACTGAAGCTTTCTTT.